The sequence of this TCR beta chain was determined in a study of beta chain features in type 1 diabetes. Study-level information: Cell yields, gender and age were comparable in patients and healthy donors.

Unmatched junction bases numbered 10, after V lost 3 bases and J lost 9 bases. In germline, CDR1 is SQVTM, CDR2 ANQGSEA. The CDR3 extends over 13 amino acids. The isolated RNA, all of it, was reverse transcribed, so expressed TCRB transcripts were what got sequenced. The repertoire was sequenced with immunoSEQ multiplex PCR; TCRdb's copy has only in-frame clones and lacks some. This table holds more than 250,000 clones, around 24% found once. Overall study findings and caveats: Patients showed naive, central memory and Treg TCRB repertoires that appeared more similar than those of healthy donors. In every one of the four CD4+ subsets, TCRB CDR3s were moderately but significantly shorter in Type 1 diabetes patients.

In this sample, this clone turned up a few times. Antigen specificity is unknown. The source is a woman aged 25 to 39 with type 1 diabetes. Sequencing input: naive CD4+ T cells from blood. The gene calls are TRBV29-1 and TRBJ2-7; 8 bases line up with TRBD1. CDR3 DNA sequence: TGCAGCGTTGATGTAGGACAGGGTGCTGTGCAGTACTTC. It translates to CSVDVGQGAVQYF.